The 5 T cell receptor beta chains below were found in one sample sequenced in a study of cytomegalovirus exposure and HLA in healthy donors. The study ran its PCR with 60 Vbeta and 13 Jbeta primers. TCRdb's copy holds only in-frame clones and misses some; the assay was immunoSEQ multiplex PCR. The repertoire holds hundreds of thousands of clones, with approximately 82% as singletons. Sequenced material: PBMCs. Source of these receptors: a man younger than 30 in good health and CMV-seronegative.

This clone was seen a handful of times. The rearrangement uses TRBV29-1 and TRBJ2-7; no firm D call. CDR1 SQVTM and CDR2 ANQGSEA come from the germline V gene. Trimming left V 4 bases short and J 3 bases short, with 13 bases between. CDR3 length: 13 amino acids. The CDR3 DNA is TGCAGCGTTGCCCTCCTGGCGGACTACGAGCAGTACTTC. Its protein is CSVALLADYEQYF.

This clone occurred a few times. The rearrangement links TRBV15 to TRBJ1-5, with 7 bases fitting TRBD1. The CDR3 length is 14 residues. Per the germline V gene, CDR1 is LNHNV and CDR2 is YYDKDF (reference sequence). V shed 3 bases and J 6 bases; nucleotides not matched to a gene: 5. The CDR3 region has the DNA TGTGCCACCAGCAGGACAGGGATCGGTCAGCCCCAGCATTTT. Translating gives CATSRTGIGQPQHF.

The genes are TRBV25-1 and TRBJ2-5; perhaps TRBD2 as D (5 bases). V was cut by 9 bases and J by 8 bases, with 10 bases left in between. Germline V gene data show CDR1 as MGHDK and CDR2 as SYGVNS. CDR3 length: 10 amino acids. The CDR3 DNA follows: TGTGCCAGTGGATCGGGAACCCAGTACTTC. This sequence encodes CASGSGTQYF. Full variable domain (outside the CDR3, taken from reference TRBV25-1 and TRBJ2-5): EADIYQTPRYLVIGTGKKITLECSQTMGHDKMYWYQQDPGMELHLIHYSYGVNSTEKGDLSSESTVSRIRTEHFPLTLESARPSHTSQYLCASGSGTQYFGPGTRLLVL.

This sequence joins TRBV15 and TRBJ1-4; 7 bases are a match to TRBD1. Germline V gives CDR1 LNHNV, CDR2 YYDKDF (reference sequence). The CDR3 has 15 residues. Trimming removed 5 bases from V and 7 bases from J; junction bases left unmatched: 10. CDR3 bases: TGTGCCACCAGCGGACGACAGGGTGCCCGTGAAAAACTGTTTTTT. Its protein is CATSGRQGAREKLFF.

This chain connects TRBV4-1 to TRBJ2-5, with 9 bases matching TRBD1. Germline CDR1 is MGHRA and CDR2 is YSYEKL. The CDR3 consists of 14 residues. J was trimmed by 5 bases and V by 0 bases; bases with no gene match: 1. This CDR3 is CASSQETGGETQYF. CDR3 bases: TGCGCCAGCAGCCAAGAGACAGGGGGGGAGACCCAGTACTTC.